What follows is one T cell receptor (beta chain) and its context. These data are taken from a study of cytomegalovirus exposure and HLA in healthy donors. Sequenced by immunoSEQ multiplex PCR; TCRdb stores in-frame clones only, minus some. The repertoire holds about 160,000 clones, with 84% as singletons. This CDR3 region has 14 residues. Per germline, CDR1 MDHEN and CDR2 SYDVKM. V dropped 8 bases and J dropped 7; count of bases not matched to a gene: 10. This clonotype originated in a man aged 25-40 years in good health and CMV-seropositive. Sequencing was done on a sample of PBMCs. The rearrangement joins TRBV28 to TRBJ1-2, with 10 bases identical to TRBD1. The CDR3 loop is CASGSGTGATGYTF. CDR3 in DNA: TGTGCCAGCGGCTCCGGGACAGGGGCCACTGGCTACACCTTC.